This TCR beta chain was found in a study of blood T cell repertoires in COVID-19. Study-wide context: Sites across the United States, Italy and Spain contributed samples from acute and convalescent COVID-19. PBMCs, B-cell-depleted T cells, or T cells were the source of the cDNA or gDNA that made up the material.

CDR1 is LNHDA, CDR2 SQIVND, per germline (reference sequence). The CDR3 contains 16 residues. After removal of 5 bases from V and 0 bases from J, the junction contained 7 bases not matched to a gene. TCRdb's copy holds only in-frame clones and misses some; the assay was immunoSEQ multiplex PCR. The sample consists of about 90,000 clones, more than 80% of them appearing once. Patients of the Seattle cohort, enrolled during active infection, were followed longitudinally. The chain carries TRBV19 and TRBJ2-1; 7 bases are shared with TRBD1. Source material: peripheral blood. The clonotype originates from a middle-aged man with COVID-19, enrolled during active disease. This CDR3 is CASSPPGQSSYNEQFF. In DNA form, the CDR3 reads TGTGCCAGTAGTCCTCCGGGACAGAGCTCCTACAATGAGCAGTTCTTC.